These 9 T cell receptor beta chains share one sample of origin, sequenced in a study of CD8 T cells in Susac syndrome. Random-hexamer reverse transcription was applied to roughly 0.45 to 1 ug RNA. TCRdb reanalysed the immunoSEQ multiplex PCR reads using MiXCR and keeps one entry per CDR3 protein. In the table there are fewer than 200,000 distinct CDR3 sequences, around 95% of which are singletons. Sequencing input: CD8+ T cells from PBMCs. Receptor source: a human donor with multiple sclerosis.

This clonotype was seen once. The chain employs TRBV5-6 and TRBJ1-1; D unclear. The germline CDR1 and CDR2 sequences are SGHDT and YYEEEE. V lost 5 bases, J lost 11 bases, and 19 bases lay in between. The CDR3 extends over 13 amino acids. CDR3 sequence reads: CASSPEGESRAFF. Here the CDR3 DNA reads TGTGCCAGCAGTCCCGAGGGTGAATCGAGGGCTTTCTTT.

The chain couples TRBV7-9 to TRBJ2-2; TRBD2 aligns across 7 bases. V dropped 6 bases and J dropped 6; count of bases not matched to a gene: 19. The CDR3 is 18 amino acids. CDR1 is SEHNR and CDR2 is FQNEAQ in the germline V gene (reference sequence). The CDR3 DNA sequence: TGTGCCAGCAGGGGAGAACGCCCCGGGACTAAGTGGTCCGGGGAGCTGTTTTTT. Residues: CASRGERPGTKWSGELFF.

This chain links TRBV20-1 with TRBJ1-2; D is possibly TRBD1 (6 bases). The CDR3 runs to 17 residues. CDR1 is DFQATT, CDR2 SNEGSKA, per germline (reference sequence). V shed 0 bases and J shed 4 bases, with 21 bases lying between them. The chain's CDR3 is CSARDPQSYREGYGYTF. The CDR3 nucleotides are TGCAGTGCTAGAGACCCCCAGAGTTACAGGGAGGGCTATGGCTACACCTTC.

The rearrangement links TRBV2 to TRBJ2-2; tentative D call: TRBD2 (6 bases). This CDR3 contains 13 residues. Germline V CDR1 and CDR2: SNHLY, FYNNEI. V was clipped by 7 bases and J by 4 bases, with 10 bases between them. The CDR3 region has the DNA TGTGCCAGCAATAGCGGACCCACCGGGGAGCTGTTTTTT. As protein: CASNSGPTGELFF.

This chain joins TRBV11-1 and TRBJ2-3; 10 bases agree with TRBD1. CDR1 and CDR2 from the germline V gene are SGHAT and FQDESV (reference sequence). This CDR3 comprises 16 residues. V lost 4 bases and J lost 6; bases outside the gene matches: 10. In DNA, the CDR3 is TGTGCCAGCAGCTACGCCGGGACAGGGGCGTCGGATACGCAGTATTTT. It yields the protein CASSYAGTGASDTQYF.

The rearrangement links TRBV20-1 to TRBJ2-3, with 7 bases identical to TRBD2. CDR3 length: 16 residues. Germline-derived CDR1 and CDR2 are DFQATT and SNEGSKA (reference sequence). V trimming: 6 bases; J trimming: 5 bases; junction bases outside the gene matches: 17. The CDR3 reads CSANLLAEVVKDTQYF. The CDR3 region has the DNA TGCAGTGCCAACCTTCTAGCGGAGGTCGTTAAAGATACGCAGTATTTT.

The CDR3 region has the DNA TGTGCCAGCAGTTCAGGGGGAAGGGCTTTCTTT. This gives the protein CASSSGGRAFF. The gene calls are TRBV27 and TRBJ1-1; 7 bases agree with TRBD1. J was trimmed by 11 bases and V by 4 bases; bases with no gene match: 4. CDR1 and CDR2 (germline): MNHEY, SMNVEV (reference sequence). The CDR3 loop spans 11 amino acids.

The CDR3 reads CASRINEQFF. In DNA, the CDR3 is TGTGCCAGCAGGATAAATGAGCAGTTCTTC. The chain employs TRBV2 and TRBJ2-1; D ambiguous. Trimming removed 6 bases from V and 7 bases from J, with 4 bases in between. The CDR3 is 10 residues long. Germline V gene data show CDR1 as SNHLY and CDR2 as FYNNEI.

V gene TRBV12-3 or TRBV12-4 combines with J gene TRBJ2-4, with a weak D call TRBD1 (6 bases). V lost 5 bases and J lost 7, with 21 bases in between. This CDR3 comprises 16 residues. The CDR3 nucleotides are TGTGCCAGCAGTCCCAGTTGGACAGATCCGGGGAACATTCAGTACTTC. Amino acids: CASSPSWTDPGNIQYF.